The T cell receptor beta chain described here comes from a study of Ad26.COV2.S vaccination and SARS-CoV-2 variants. Study background: Recipients of Ad26.COV2.S got it intramuscularly, once or twice 56 days apart. Study conclusions and caveats: Quantification of TCR breadth and depth may have yielded underestimates of total T cell responses. Breadth of non-spike TCRs did not differ between vaccinees and placebo recipients.

This CDR3 contains 17 residues. CDR1 is LGHNA, CDR2 YSLEER, per germline. V gave up 1 base and J gave up 3 bases; unmatched junction bases: 11. Measured with immunoSEQ multiplex PCR; TCRdb has only the in-frame clones, and not every one. The sample includes about 480,000 clones, about 83% of them seen just once. Regarding treatment: around 19 received Ad26.COV2.S at low or high dose, single or two shots; 5 received placebo; per-sample allocation not given. Following the first vaccine or placebo injection, samples were taken on day 63. This clone appeared once. Its specificity is not known. This material consisted of peripheral blood, taken in a trial of Ad26.COV2.S vaccine versus placebo. The receptor was derived from a person aged 18-60 years who received the Ad26.COV2.S COVID-19 vaccine or a placebo. The chain is built from TRBV4-3 and TRBJ2-7; TRBD2 aligns across 8 bases. CDR3 DNA: TGCGCCAGCAGCCAAGTCCGGGGGGGCTCGTCAGACTACGAGCAGTACTTC. It codes for CASSQVRGGSSDYEQYF.